These T cell receptor beta chains were read from a single sample in a study of blood T cell repertoires in COVID-19. The method was immunoSEQ multiplex PCR; TCRdb's version includes in-frame clones alone and lacks a portion of them. The repertoire has about 260,000 clones, around 87% of them found once; the top ten carry 2.3%. The sequencing sample was made of peripheral blood. The receptor set was obtained from a woman between 45 and 60 years old with acute or convalescent COVID-19. CDR3s include the opening cysteine and the closing phenylalanine or tryptophan. The D gene is left open where the match is weak. Clone size, where shown, is once, few, many, or a class for clones that have expanded.

CDR3aa: CASMAPGVTNEKLFF
CDR3nt: TGTGCCAGCATGGCCCCGGGGGTGACTAATGAAAAACTGTTTTTT
v_gene: TRBV28
abundance: -
d_gene: -
j_gene: TRBJ1-4

CDR3aa: CASRGQGMIGTQYF
CDR3nt: TGTGCCAGCAGAGGACAGGGGATGATCGGGACCCAGTACTTC
v_gene: TRBV27
abundance: -
d_gene: TRBD1
j_gene: TRBJ2-5

CDR3aa: CASNYREWTEAFF
CDR3nt: TGTGCCAGCAATTACAGGGAGTGGACTGAAGCTTTCTTT
v_gene: TRBV6-5
abundance: -
d_gene: -
j_gene: TRBJ1-1

CDR3aa: CATSIDRGYNEQFF
CDR3nt: TGTGCCACCAGCATTGACAGGGGTTACAATGAGCAGTTCTTC
v_gene: TRBV15
abundance: -
d_gene: TRBD1
j_gene: TRBJ2-1

CDR3aa: CASSRGQGGRIPEAFF
CDR3nt: TGTGCCAGTAGTCGGGGACAGGGGGGGCGGATACCTGAAGCTTTCTTT
v_gene: TRBV19
abundance: -
d_gene: TRBD1
j_gene: TRBJ1-1

CDR3aa: CASSFYTGGAETQYF
CDR3nt: TGCGCCAGCAGCTTTTATACAGGGGGCGCGGAGACCCAGTACTTC
v_gene: TRBV5-1
abundance: once
d_gene: TRBD1
j_gene: TRBJ2-5

CDR3aa: CASSLRPGALNEQFF
CDR3nt: TGTGCCAGCAGCTTACGGCCGGGAGCGCTGAATGAGCAGTTCTTC
v_gene: TRBV7-2
abundance: -
d_gene: -
j_gene: TRBJ2-1

CDR3aa: CASSPTIPTTGYNGYTF
CDR3nt: TGTGCCAGCAGTCCCACTATCCCTACTACAGGGTATAATGGCTACACCTTC
v_gene: TRBV28
abundance: -
d_gene: -
j_gene: TRBJ1-2

CDR3aa: CASSSHRESYNEQFF
CDR3nt: TGTGCCAGCAGCTCACACAGGGAATCCTACAATGAGCAGTTCTTC
v_gene: TRBV7-3
abundance: once
d_gene: -
j_gene: TRBJ2-1

CDR3aa: CASSWGLGETQYF
CDR3nt: TGTGCCAGCAGCTGGGGACTTGGGGAGACCCAGTACTTC
v_gene: TRBV7-3
abundance: -
d_gene: -
j_gene: TRBJ2-5

CDR3aa: CASSQDLAGQGETQYF
CDR3nt: TGTGCCAGCAGCCAAGATCTCGCTGGGCAGGGGGAGACCCAGTACTTC
v_gene: TRBV3-1/TRBV3-2
abundance: -
d_gene: -
j_gene: TRBJ2-5

CDR3aa: CASSLRFRQETQYF
CDR3nt: TGCGCCAGCAGCTTGAGATTCCGCCAGGAGACCCAGTACTTC
v_gene: TRBV5-1
abundance: -
d_gene: -
j_gene: TRBJ2-5

CDR3aa: CASSMISGRGPYEQYF
CDR3nt: TGTGCCAGCAGTATGATTAGCGGGAGAGGTCCCTACGAGCAGTACTTC
v_gene: TRBV27
abundance: -
d_gene: TRBD2
j_gene: TRBJ2-7

CDR3aa: CASSQDRRYEQYF
CDR3nt: TGCGCCAGCAGCCAAGATCGCCGGTACGAGCAGTACTTC
v_gene: TRBV4-3
abundance: once
d_gene: -
j_gene: TRBJ2-7

CDR3aa: CASSDSKTASGYTF
CDR3nt: TGTGCCAGCAGTGACTCGAAGACAGCAAGTGGCTACACCTTC
v_gene: TRBV6-4
abundance: -
d_gene: -
j_gene: TRBJ1-2